This T cell receptor beta chain was captured by sequencing in a study of cytomegalovirus exposure and HLA in healthy donors. PCR was performed using 60 Vbeta and 13 Jbeta primers. Under the authors' procedure: In a later analysis, around 11 million of about 80 million unique beta chains occurred in at least two donors. The table came from immunoSEQ multiplex PCR; TCRdb's copy has only in-frame clones and leaves some out. V and J calls and clone size are those listed in that table; D and trimming were worked out from the DNA. Here the sample spans around 170,000 clones, about 80% being singletons. Findings and limits, study-wide: Within a later analysis, the majority of CMV-associated TCR beta chains appeared HLA-restricted. Later analysis showed TCR association rates varying by HLA locus, highest for DRB1 and lowest for HLA-C.

This clone has just one count. Its antigen is unidentified. V lost 0 bases to trimming and J lost 6 bases, with 8 bases between them. Germline CDR1 SGDLS, CDR2 YYNGEE. The CDR3 is 13 amino acids. This TCR derives from a man aged 35-49 years in good health and CMV-seronegative. The genes are TRBV9 and TRBJ2-3, with no clear D. The specimen was PBMCs. CDR3 sequence reads: CASSVGSADTQYF. The CDR3 DNA reads TGTGCCAGCAGCGTAGGGTCCGCGGATACGCAGTATTTT.